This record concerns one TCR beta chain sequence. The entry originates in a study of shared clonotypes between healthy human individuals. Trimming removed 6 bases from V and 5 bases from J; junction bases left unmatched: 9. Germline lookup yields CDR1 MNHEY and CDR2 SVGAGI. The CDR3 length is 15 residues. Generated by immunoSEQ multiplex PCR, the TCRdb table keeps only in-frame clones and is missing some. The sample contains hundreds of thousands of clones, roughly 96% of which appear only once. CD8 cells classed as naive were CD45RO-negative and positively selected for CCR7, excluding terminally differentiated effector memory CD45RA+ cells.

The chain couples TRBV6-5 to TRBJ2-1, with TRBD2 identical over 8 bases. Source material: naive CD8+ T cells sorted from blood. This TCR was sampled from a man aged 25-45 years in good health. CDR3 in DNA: TGTGCCAGCAGGACGTCGCTAGCGGGCGACAATGAGCAGTTCTTC. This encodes CASRTSLAGDNEQFF.